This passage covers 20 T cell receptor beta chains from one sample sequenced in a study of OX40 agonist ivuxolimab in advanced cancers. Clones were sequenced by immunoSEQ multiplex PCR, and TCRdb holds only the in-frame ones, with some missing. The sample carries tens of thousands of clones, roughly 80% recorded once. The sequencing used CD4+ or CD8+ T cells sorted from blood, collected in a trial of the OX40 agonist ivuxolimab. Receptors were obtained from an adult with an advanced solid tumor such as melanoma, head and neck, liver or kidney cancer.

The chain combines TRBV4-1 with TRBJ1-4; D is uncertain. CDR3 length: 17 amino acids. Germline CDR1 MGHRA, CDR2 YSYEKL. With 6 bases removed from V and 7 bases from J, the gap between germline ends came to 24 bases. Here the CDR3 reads CASRHGAGGSFSEKLFF. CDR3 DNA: TGCGCCAGCAGACACGGAGCAGGAGGCTCATTTAGTGAAAAACTGTTTTTT.

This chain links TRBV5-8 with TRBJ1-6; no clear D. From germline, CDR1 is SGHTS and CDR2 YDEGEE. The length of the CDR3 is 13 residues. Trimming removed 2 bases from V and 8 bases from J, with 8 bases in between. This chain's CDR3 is CASSLTRDSPLHF. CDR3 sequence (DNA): TGTGCCAGCAGCTTAACCCGGGATTCACCCCTCCACTTT.

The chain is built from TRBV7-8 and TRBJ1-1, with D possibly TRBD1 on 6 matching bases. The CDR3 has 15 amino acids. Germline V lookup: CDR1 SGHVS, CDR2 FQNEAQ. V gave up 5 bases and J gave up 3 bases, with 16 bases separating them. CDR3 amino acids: CASSTSAGVHTEAFF. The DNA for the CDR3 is TGTGCCAGCAGCACTAGTGCAGGGGTTCACACTGAAGCTTTCTTT.

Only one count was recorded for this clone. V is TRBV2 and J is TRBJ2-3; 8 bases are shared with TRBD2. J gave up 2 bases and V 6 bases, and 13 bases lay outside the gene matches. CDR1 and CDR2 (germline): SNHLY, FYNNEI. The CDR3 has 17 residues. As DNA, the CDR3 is TGTGCCAGCAGGGACCGCCGGGGGGGCCGTTTCACAGATACGCAGTATTTT. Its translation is CASRDRRGGRFTDTQYF. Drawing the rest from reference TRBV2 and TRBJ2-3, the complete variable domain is EPEVTQTPSHQVTQMGQEVILRCVPISNHLYFYWYRQILGQKVEFLVSFYNNEISEKSEIFDDQFSVERPDGSNFTLKIRSTKLEDSAMYFCASRDRRGGRFTDTQYFGPGTRLTVL.

This CDR3 is CASSLFQRLSNDEQFF. The CDR3 DNA follows: TGTGCCAGCAGCTTATTTCAAAGACTCTCGAACGATGAGCAGTTCTTC. This chain uses TRBV7-2 with TRBJ2-1; no definite D call. The germline gives CDR1 SGHTA, CDR2 FQGNSA. CDR3 length: 16 amino acids. V was trimmed by 2 bases and J by 8 bases, leaving 19 bases between them. The entire variable domain, with the rest obtained from reference TRBV7-2 and TRBJ2-1, is as follows: GAGVSQSPSNKVTEKGKDVELRCDPISGHTALYWYRQSLGQGLEFLIYFQGNSAPDKSGLPSDRFSAERTGGSVSTLTIQRTQQEDSAVYLCASSLFQRLSNDEQFFGPGTRLTVL.

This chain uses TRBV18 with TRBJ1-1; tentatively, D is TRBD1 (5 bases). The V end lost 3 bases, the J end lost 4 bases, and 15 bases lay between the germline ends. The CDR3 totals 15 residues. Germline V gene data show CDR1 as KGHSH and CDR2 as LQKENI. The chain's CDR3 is CASSPSQGTSTEAFF. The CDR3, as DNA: TGTGCCAGCTCACCTTCCCAGGGTACGAGCACTGAAGCTTTCTTT.

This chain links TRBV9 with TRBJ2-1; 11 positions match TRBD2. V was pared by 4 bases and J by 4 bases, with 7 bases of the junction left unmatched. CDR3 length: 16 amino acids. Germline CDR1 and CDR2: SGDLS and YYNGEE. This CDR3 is CASSTRLAGHYNEQFF. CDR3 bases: TGTGCCAGCAGCACTAGACTAGCGGGGCATTACAATGAGCAGTTCTTC.

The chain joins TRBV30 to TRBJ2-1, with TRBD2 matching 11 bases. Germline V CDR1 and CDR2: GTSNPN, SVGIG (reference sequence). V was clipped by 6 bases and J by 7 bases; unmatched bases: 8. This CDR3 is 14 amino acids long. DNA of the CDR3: TGTGCCTGCGATAAGGGACTAGCGGCAAATGAGCAGTTCTTC. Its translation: CACDKGLAANEQFF. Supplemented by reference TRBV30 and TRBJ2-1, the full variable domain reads SQTIHQWPATLVQPVGSPLSLECTVEGTSNPNLYWYRQAAGRGLQLLFYSVGIGQISSEVPQNLSASRPQDRQFILSSKKLLLSDSGFYLCACDKGLAANEQFFGPGTRLTVL.

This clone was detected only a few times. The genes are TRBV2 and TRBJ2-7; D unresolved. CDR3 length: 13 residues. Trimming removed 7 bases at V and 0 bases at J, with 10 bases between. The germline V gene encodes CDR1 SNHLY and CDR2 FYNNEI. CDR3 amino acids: CASTFSDSYEQYF. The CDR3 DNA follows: TGTGCCAGCACCTTTTCAGACTCCTACGAGCAGTACTTC.

CDR3 in amino acids: CASSFRPPRGVNQPQHF. DNA for the CDR3: TGTGCCAGCAGCTTCCGACCCCCCCGGGGTGTCAATCAGCCCCAGCATTTT. The chain carries TRBV5-6 and TRBJ1-5; D unresolved. V dropped 2 bases and J dropped 3 bases, with 18 bases sitting between them. Germline V lookup: CDR1 SGHDT, CDR2 YYEEEE. This CDR3 region has 17 residues.

Here the CDR3 reads CASSSRGGPQHF. The DNA of the CDR3 is TGTGCCAGCAGTTCCCGGGGGGGCCCCCAGCATTTT. The chain has TRBV6-5 and TRBJ1-5; tentative D call: TRBD1 (6 bases). Germline assignment: CDR1 MNHEY and CDR2 SVGAGI. V was cut by 4 bases and J by 10 bases, with 11 bases left in between. The length of the CDR3 is 12 residues.

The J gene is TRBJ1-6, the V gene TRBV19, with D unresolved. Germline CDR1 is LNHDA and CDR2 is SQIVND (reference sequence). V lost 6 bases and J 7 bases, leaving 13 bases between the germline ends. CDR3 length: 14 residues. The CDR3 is CASSPQRVNSPLHF. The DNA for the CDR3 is TGTGCCAGTAGCCCCCAGAGGGTAAATTCACCCCTCCACTTT.

In DNA, the CDR3 is TGTGCCAGCAGCTTGGATGGACAGGGGAGGGGTGATACGCAGTATTTT. Its protein is CASSLDGQGRGDTQYF. The rearrangement joins TRBV5-6 to TRBJ2-3; TRBD1 aligns across 9 bases. The V and J ends lost 0 bases and 6 bases, in that order; junction bases with no gene match: 8. In germline, CDR1 is SGHDT, CDR2 YYEEEE. This CDR3 is 16 amino acids long.

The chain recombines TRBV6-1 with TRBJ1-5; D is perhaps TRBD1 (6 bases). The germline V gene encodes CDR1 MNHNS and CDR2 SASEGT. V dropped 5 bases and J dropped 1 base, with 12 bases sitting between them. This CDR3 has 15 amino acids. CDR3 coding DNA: TGTGCCAGCAGTATACAGGGAAGAAGCAATCAGCCCCAGCATTTT. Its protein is CASSIQGRSNQPQHF.

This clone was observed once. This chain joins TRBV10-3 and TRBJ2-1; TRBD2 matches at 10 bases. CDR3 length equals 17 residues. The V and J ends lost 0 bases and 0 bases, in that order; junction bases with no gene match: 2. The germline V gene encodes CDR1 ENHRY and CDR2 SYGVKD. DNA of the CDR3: TGTGCCATCAGTGAGTCGGGACTAGCGAGCTCCTACAATGAGCAGTTCTTC. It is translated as CAISESGLASSYNEQFF.

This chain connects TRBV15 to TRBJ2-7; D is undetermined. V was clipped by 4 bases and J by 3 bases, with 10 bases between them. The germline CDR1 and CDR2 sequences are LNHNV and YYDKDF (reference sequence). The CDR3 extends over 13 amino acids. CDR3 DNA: TGTGCCACCAGCAATAGGGCAGGCTACGAGCAGTACTTC. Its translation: CATSNRAGYEQYF. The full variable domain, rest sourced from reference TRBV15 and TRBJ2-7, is DAMVIQNPRYQVTQFGKPVTLSCSQTLNHNVMYWYQQKSSQAPKLLFHYYDKDFNNEADTPDNFQSRRPNTSFCFLDIRSPGLGDTAMYLCATSNRAGYEQYFGPGTRLTVT.

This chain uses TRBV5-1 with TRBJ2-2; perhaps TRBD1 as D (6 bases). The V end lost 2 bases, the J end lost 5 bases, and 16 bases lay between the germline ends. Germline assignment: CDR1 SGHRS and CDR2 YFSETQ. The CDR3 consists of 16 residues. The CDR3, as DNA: TGCGCCAGCAGCTTTGACGGGACAATCAGGACCGGGGAGCTGTTTTTT. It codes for CASSFDGTIRTGELFF.

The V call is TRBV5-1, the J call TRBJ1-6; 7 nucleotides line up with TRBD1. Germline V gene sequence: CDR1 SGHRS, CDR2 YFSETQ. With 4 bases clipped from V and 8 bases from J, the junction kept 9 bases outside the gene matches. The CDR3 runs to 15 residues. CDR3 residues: CASSPGQAGDSPLHF. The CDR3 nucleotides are TGCGCCAGCAGCCCAGGACAGGCCGGAGATTCACCCCTCCACTTT.

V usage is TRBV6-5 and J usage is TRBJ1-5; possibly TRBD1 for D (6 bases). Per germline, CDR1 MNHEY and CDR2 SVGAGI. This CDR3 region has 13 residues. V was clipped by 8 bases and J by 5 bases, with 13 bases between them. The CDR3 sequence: CASAGGQHQPQHF. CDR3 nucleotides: TGTGCCAGCGCGGGGGGGCAACATCAGCCCCAGCATTTT.

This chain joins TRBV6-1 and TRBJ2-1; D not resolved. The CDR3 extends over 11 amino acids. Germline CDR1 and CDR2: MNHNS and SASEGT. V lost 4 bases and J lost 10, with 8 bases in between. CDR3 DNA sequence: TGTGCCAGCAGTGCCATCAAAGAGCAGTTCTTC. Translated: CASSAIKEQFF.